Presented here are 24 T cell receptor beta chains from one specimen sequenced in a study of T cell responses to AZD1222 COVID-19 vaccine. Generated by immunoSEQ multiplex PCR, the TCRdb table keeps only in-frame clones and is missing some. The sample includes over 130,000 clones, roughly 90% seen only once; the top ten take approximately 3.6%. Here the sequenced sample was peripheral blood, taken 28 days after the second AZD1222 dose. The receptors here all came from an adult who received the AZD1222 COVID-19 vaccine.

Concerning this clone itself: A read error may produce the germline difference seen at one junction end. The chain is built from TRBV7-7 and TRBJ1-3; D unresolved. Germline CDR1 and CDR2: SSHAT and FNYEAQ (reference sequence). The CDR3 runs 13 residues. The CDR3 loop is CASSPLTGNTIYF. CDR3 DNA sequence: TGTGCTAGCAGCCCCCTGACTGGAAACACCATATATTTT.

The chain uses TRBV9 and TRBJ2-7; tentatively, D is TRBD2 (5 bases). The length of the CDR3 is 14 residues. Deletions cut 3 bases from V and 4 bases from J, with 14 bases between. Per the germline V gene, CDR1 is SGDLS and CDR2 is YYNGEE. The CDR3 DNA follows: TGTGCCAGCAGCGGAGGGCCCTCTACGTACGAGCAGTACTTC. It yields the protein CASSGGPSTYEQYF. The whole variable domain, filled in from reference TRBV9 and TRBJ2-7, reads DSGVTQTPKHLITATGQRVTLRCSPRSGDLSVYWYQQSLDQGLQFLIQYYNGEERAKGNILERFSAQQFPDLHSELNLSSLELGDSALYFCASSGGPSTYEQYFGPGTRLTVT.

The V call is TRBV12-5, the J call TRBJ1-2; D remains unclear. Germline V gene data show CDR1 as LGHNT and CDR2 as FRNRAP. V was shortened by 3 bases and J by 6 bases, with 8 bases between the two germline ends. The CDR3 covers 12 residues. As DNA, the CDR3 is TGTGCTAGTGGTTTTCCCCGGAATGGCTACACCTTC. Amino acids: CASGFPRNGYTF.

This sequence joins TRBV14 and TRBJ2-7; D might be TRBD2 (5 bases). The length of the CDR3 is 13 residues. V was pared by 1 base and J by 4 bases, with 8 bases between. Germline V gives CDR1 SGHDN, CDR2 FVKESK. This chain's CDR3 is CASSQVGLYEQYF. The CDR3 nucleotides read TGTGCCAGCAGCCAAGTCGGACTTTACGAGCAGTACTTC. The variable domain in full, with the rest retrieved from reference TRBV14 and TRBJ2-7, is EAGVTQFPSHSVIEKGQTVTLRCDPISGHDNLYWYRRVMGKEIKFLLHFVKESKQDESGMPNNRFLAERTGGTYSTLKVQPAELEDSGVYFCASSQVGLYEQYFGPGTRLTVT.

V gene TRBV28 combines with J gene TRBJ2-5; 12 nucleotides agree with TRBD2. This CDR3 spans 15 amino acids. Germline CDR1 and CDR2: MDHEN and SYDVKM. J lost 1 base, V lost 5 bases, and 2 bases had no gene match. DNA for the CDR3: TGTGCCAGCAGTCAGGGACTAGCGGGCCAAGAGACCCAGTACTTC. Translation gives CASSQGLAGQETQYF. The variable domain in full, completed from reference TRBV28 and TRBJ2-5, reads DVKVTQSSRYLVKRTGEKVFLECVQDMDHENMFWYRQDPGLGLRLIYFSYDVKMKEKGDIPEGYSVSREKKERFSLILESASTNQTSMYLCASSQGLAGQETQYFGPGTRLLVL.

The chain employs TRBV7-9 and TRBJ1-1, with D unresolved. Trimming removed 5 bases at V and 2 bases at J, with 12 bases between. This CDR3 spans 14 amino acids. From germline, CDR1 is SEHNR and CDR2 FQNEAQ (reference sequence). CDR3 DNA: TGTGCCAGCAGCATCCAGGCAGGAAACACTGAAGCTTTCTTT. Protein: CASSIQAGNTEAFF.

V gene TRBV10-3 combines with J gene TRBJ1-3; 10 bases agree with TRBD1. The length of the CDR3 is 14 residues. Germline CDR1 is ENHRY and CDR2 is SYGVKD. J gave up 6 bases and V 6 bases, and 5 bases lay outside the gene matches. This CDR3 is CAISGTGAQNTIYF. The CDR3 DNA is TGTGCCATCAGCGGGACAGGGGCACAAAACACCATATATTTT.

This rearrangement joins TRBV11-3 to TRBJ1-2; 9 nucleotides line up with TRBD1. CDR1 SGHNT and CDR2 YENEEA come from the germline V gene. After removal of 4 bases from V and 5 bases from J, the junction contained 11 bases not matched to a gene. This CDR3 is built from 16 residues. The CDR3 bases are TGTGCCAGCAGCTCCGGGACAGGGATAACTATTTATGGCTACACCTTC. Protein: CASSSGTGITIYGYTF.

The chain combines TRBV5-1 with TRBJ2-7; 8 bases align to TRBD2. The CDR3 covers 14 residues. Unmatched junction bases numbered 7, after V lost 2 bases and J lost 6 bases. Germline values: CDR1 SGHRS, CDR2 YFSETQ. The CDR3 coding sequence is TGCGCCAGCAGCTTAGCGGGAGAATCTCTCGAGCAGTACTTC. This translates into CASSLAGESLEQYF.

The rearrangement uses TRBV4-3 and TRBJ2-1, with TRBD2 identical over 11 bases. Germline CDR1 and CDR2: LGHNA and YSLEER. There are 18 residues in the CDR3. V gave up 0 bases and J gave up 9 bases; unmatched junction bases: 13. As DNA, the CDR3 is TGCGCCAGCAGCCAAGATCTAATAGGTAGCGGGAGGGCCGGTGAGCAGTTCTTC. Translation gives CASSQDLIGSGRAGEQFF.

The gene calls are TRBV15 and TRBJ1-1; tentative D call: TRBD1 (5 bases). The CDR3 is 15 residues long. V shed 1 base and J shed 1 base, with 10 bases lying between them. Germline V gene data show CDR1 as LNHNV and CDR2 as YYDKDF (reference sequence). The CDR3: CATSRGGPKNTEAFF. For the CDR3, the DNA is TGTGCCACCAGCAGAGGGGGACCCAAGAACACTGAAGCTTTCTTT.

The genes are TRBV27 and TRBJ2-7; no clear D gene. The CDR3 runs 13 residues. Trimming pared 8 bases from V and 5 bases from J, leaving 16 bases between. From germline, CDR1 is MNHEY and CDR2 SMNVEV (reference sequence). The CDR3: CASAPAHGNEQYF. In DNA, the CDR3 is TGTGCCAGCGCGCCCGCCCACGGTAACGAGCAGTACTTC.

The CDR3, as DNA: TGTGCCTGGACCCCGCTTGTTAGCGGGAGGAGCTCTGGGGCCAACGTCCTGACTTTC. It translates to CAWTPLVSGRSSGANVLTF. The chain uses TRBV30 and TRBJ2-6; 10 nucleotides align to TRBD2. With 4 bases clipped from V and 0 bases from J, the junction kept 12 bases outside the gene matches. Germline V gene lookup returns CDR1 GTSNPN and CDR2 SVGIG (reference sequence). There are 19 residues in the CDR3.

The rearrangement uses TRBV20-1 and TRBJ2-2; 9 positions match TRBD2. The CDR3 spans 15 residues. Trimming cost V 3 bases and J 4 bases; bases outside gene matches: 6. From germline, CDR1 is DFQATT and CDR2 SNEGSKA (reference sequence). The CDR3 here is CSASSGSLGTGELFF. The CDR3 DNA reads as TGCAGTGCTAGTAGCGGGAGCCTGGGCACCGGGGAGCTGTTTTTT.

This chain uses TRBV11-3 with TRBJ2-1, with D tentatively TRBD2 (5 bases). The V and J ends lost 6 bases and 1 base respectively, with 22 bases between them. Looked up from germline, CDR1 is SGHNT and CDR2 is YENEEA. This CDR3 has 18 residues. The CDR3 nucleotides are TGTGCCAGCAGAACCGAGGGCGTATCGGCGTCTTCCTACAATGAGCAGTTCTTC. It is translated as CASRTEGVSASSYNEQFF.

The V gene is TRBV10-3, the J gene TRBJ1-1; TRBD1 matches 8 bases. CDR1 is ENHRY, CDR2 SYGVKD, per germline. V shed 6 bases and J 1 base; nucleotides not matched to a gene: 4. There are 14 residues in the CDR3. The CDR3 bases are TGTGCCATCAGGACAGGGGAGGAGAACACTGAAGCTTTCTTT. Translated, it gives CAIRTGEENTEAFF.

This clone was observed a single time. This chain uses TRBV25-1 with TRBJ1-6; D ambiguous. The V gene's germline CDR1 is MGHDK and CDR2 SYGVNS. The V gene lost 0 bases and the J gene lost 3 bases, with 12 bases spanning the gap. The CDR3 extends over 17 amino acids. In DNA form, the CDR3 reads TGTGCCAGCAGTGAATATGGCAGCCCTAACTATAATTCACCCCTCCACTTT. It encodes CASSEYGSPNYNSPLHF.

The chain combines TRBV12-3 or TRBV12-4 with TRBJ1-1; no clear D. V lost 3 bases and J 5 bases, leaving 10 bases between the germline ends. This CDR3 has 13 amino acids. Written as DNA, the CDR3 is TGTGCCAGCAGTTTGAGGCCGAGAACTGAAGCTTTCTTT. As protein: CASSLRPRTEAFF.

CDR3 loop: CASSARTSGTRQETQYF. The CDR3, as DNA: TGTGCCAGCAGCGCCCGGACTAGCGGGACTAGACAAGAGACCCAGTACTTC. The chain joins TRBV9 to TRBJ2-5, with TRBD2 identical over 12 bases. The CDR3 totals 17 residues. With 3 bases clipped from V and 2 bases from J, the junction kept 8 bases outside the gene matches. Germline-derived CDR1 and CDR2 are SGDLS and YYNGEE.

This clone was counted a single time. The V and J genes are TRBV28 and TRBJ1-1; D not resolved. The CDR3 loop spans 14 amino acids. Germline V CDR1 and CDR2: MDHEN, SYDVKM. The germline V and J ends were trimmed by 3 bases and 7 bases, with 15 bases remaining between them. CDR3 nucleotides: TGTGCCAGCAGTTTCACCCTTTTCAGCATTGAAGCTTTCTTT. This codes for CASSFTLFSIEAFF.

The rearrangement links TRBV2 to TRBJ2-5; no clear D gene. This CDR3 is 12 amino acids long. Germline CDR1 SNHLY, CDR2 FYNNEI. Deletions cut 7 bases from V and 2 bases from J, with 8 bases between. CDR3 protein: CASIGHQETQYF. CDR3 coding DNA: TGTGCCAGCATTGGGCATCAAGAGACCCAGTACTTC.

The chain links TRBV19 to TRBJ1-5; D remains unclear. CDR1 and CDR2 from the germline V gene are LNHDA and SQIVND (reference sequence). V lost 3 bases to trimming and J lost 4 bases, with 7 bases between them. The CDR3 consists of 13 residues. The CDR3 DNA follows: TGTGCCAGTAGTATTCAGAGGAATCAGCCCCAGCATTTT. This sequence encodes CASSIQRNQPQHF.

V is TRBV11-3 and J is TRBJ2-2; D is unresolved. The CDR3 length is 14 residues. Trimming took 1 base from V and 6 from J, leaving 9 bases between them. Germline V gene data show CDR1 as SGHNT and CDR2 as YENEEA. The CDR3 DNA reads as TGTGCCAGCAGCTTAGGCCTTAGTCCCGGGGAGCTGTTTTTT. Protein product: CASSLGLSPGELFF.

The CDR3 is CASSLFGGGRGSDTQYF. CDR3 in DNA: TGTGCCAGCAGCTTATTTGGAGGGGGGCGCGGATCAGATACGCAGTATTTT. The J gene is TRBJ2-3, the V gene TRBV7-3; possibly TRBD1 or TRBD2 for D (6 bases each). Germline values: CDR1 SGHTA, CDR2 FQGTGA. V gave up 2 bases and J gave up 4 bases, with 19 bases separating them. CDR3 size: 17 residues.